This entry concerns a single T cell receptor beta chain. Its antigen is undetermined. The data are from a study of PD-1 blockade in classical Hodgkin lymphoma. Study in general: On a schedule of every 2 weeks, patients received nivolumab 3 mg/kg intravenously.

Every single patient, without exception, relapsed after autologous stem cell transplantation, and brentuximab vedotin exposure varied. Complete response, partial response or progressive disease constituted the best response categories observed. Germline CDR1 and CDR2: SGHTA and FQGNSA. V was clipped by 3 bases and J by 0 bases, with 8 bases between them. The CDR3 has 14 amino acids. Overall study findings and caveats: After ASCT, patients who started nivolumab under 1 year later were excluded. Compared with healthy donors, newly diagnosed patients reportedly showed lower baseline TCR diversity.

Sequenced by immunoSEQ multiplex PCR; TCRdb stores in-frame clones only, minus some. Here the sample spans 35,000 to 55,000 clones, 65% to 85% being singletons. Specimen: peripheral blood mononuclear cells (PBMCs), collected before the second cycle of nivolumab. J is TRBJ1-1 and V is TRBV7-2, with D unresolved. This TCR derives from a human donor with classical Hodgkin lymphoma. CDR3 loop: CASSFSFMNTEAFF. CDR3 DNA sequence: TGTGCCAGCAGCTTTTCGTTCATGAACACTGAAGCTTTCTTT.